A single T cell receptor (beta chain) is shown here with its context. MiXCR was used by TCRdb to re-call the PCR reads. The sample contains 30,000 to 40,000 clones, over 25% of which appear only once. CDR1 and CDR2 from the germline V gene are MNHNS and SASEGT. With V trimmed by 5 bases and J by 10 bases, 19 bases remained unmatched. The CDR3 has 16 residues. No patient received treatment before thyroid surgery. This sample stems from a study of metastatic and nonmetastatic thyroid tumors. This chain links TRBV6-1 with TRBJ1-1; 7 nucleotides align to TRBD1. The sample was blood. This TCR was sampled from a female donor with papillary thyroid cancer or a benign thyroid nodule (not recorded which). Some clones in this sample may be carry-over from other donors' samples. The CDR3 bases are TGTGCCAGCAGTCGCCCTGGACAGGTGCCAGTGGGGGTAGCTTTCTTT. This gives the protein CASSRPGQVPVGVAFF.